The T cell receptor beta chain under discussion was sequenced for a study of siplizumab effects on memory and regulatory T cells. Whole-study results and caveats: It seemed that naive T cells were more diverse than memory cells and were major contributors to the alloresponse.

As to this clone: Its target is not known.

Repertoires were generated with immunoSEQ multiplex PCR, while TCRdb's copy carries only in-frame clones and drops some. The repertoire includes approximately 50,000 clones, over 85% of them detected once, and more than 15% sits in the top ten. The CDR3 loop spans 15 amino acids. V lost 4 bases, J lost 2 bases, and 6 bases stayed unmatched. Germline V CDR1 and CDR2: MNHNY, SVGAGI (reference sequence). The TCR sequence derives from a human donor in good health. The V and J genes are TRBV6-6 and TRBJ2-7, with 9 bases lining up with TRBD1. Sequencing input: CD8+ T cells sorted from blood. CDR3 sequence reads: CASSLPWDRAYEQYF. CDR3 bases: TGTGCCAGCAGTTTGCCTTGGGACAGGGCCTACGAGCAGTACTTC.